This is a list of T cell receptor beta chains from one sample in a study of cytomegalovirus exposure and HLA in healthy donors. Sequenced by immunoSEQ multiplex PCR; TCRdb stores in-frame clones only, minus some. This table has 90,000 to 140,000 clones, 85% to 90% appearing once. The sequenced sample consisted of PBMCs. The receptors were sampled from a woman aged 18 to 35 in good health and CMV-seropositive. Each CDR3 is given with its conserved first and last residue. D genes are given only for firm matches.

v_gene,d_gene,j_gene,CDR3nt,CDR3aa
TRBV9,TRBD1,TRBJ2-1,TGTGCCAGCAGCGCAACTCAAGGACAGGGGGCCAATGAGCAGTTCTTC,CASSATQGQGANEQFF
TRBV9,TRBD1,TRBJ1-2,TGTGCCAGCAGCGCCTACAGGGGAAACGCTTATGGCTACACCTTC,CASSAYRGNAYGYTF
TRBV10-3,TRBD1,TRBJ1-1,TGTGCCATCAGAGGACAGGGCGGGAACACTGAAGCTTTCTTT,CAIRGQGGNTEAFF
TRBV19,-,TRBJ2-7,TGTGCCAGTAGTATCCGCTCCCAACCCGGCGGTTACGAGCAGTACTTC,CASSIRSQPGGYEQYF
TRBV6-5,-,TRBJ1-4,TGTGCCAGCAGTTTCCAGGGTGTCGCTAATGAAAAACTGTTTTTT,CASSFQGVANEKLFF
TRBV6-5,TRBD1,TRBJ2-2,TGTGCCACAGGACAGGGGAACACCGGGGAGCTGTTTTTT,CATGQGNTGELFF
TRBV27,-,TRBJ1-6,TGTGCCAGCCTGTCGCTTAGGACAATGAATTCACCCCTCCACTTT,CASLSLRTMNSPLHF
TRBV2,TRBD2,TRBJ2-5,TGTGCCAGCAGTGGCGGGAGGGCCTTCGGAGAGACCCAGTACTTC,CASSGGRAFGETQYF
TRBV18,-,TRBJ1-1,TGTGCCAGCTCACCTCAAGAGATGAACACTGAAGCTTTCTTT,CASSPQEMNTEAFF
TRBV2,-,TRBJ2-7,TGTGCCAGTACTCATAGGACAGATAGCTCCTACGAGCAGTACTTC,CASTHRTDSSYEQYF
TRBV7-2,-,TRBJ1-5,TGTGCCAGCAGCTTACAGTTCAATCAGCCCCAGCATTTT,CASSLQFNQPQHF
TRBV27,-,TRBJ2-7,TGTGCCAGCAGTCCCGGGGAAGAAGACTACGAGCAGTACTTC,CASSPGEEDYEQYF
TRBV25-1,-,TRBJ1-1,TGTGCCAGCAGTGAATCTGGGGGATCCGGGAGTGAAGCTTTCTTT,CASSESGGSGSEAFF
TRBV2,TRBD2,TRBJ2-5,TGTGCCAGCAGTGAATTGACTAGCGGGGAGACCCAGTACTTC,CASSELTSGETQYF
TRBV11-2,-,TRBJ2-7,TGTGCCAGCAGCTCGACAGTCTACGAGCAGTACTTC,CASSSTVYEQYF